The count of the clone carrying this T cell receptor (beta chain) is one. The data originate from a study of blood T cell repertoires in COVID-19. For the study at large: Donors in the United States, Italy and Spain gave samples during acute or convalescent COVID-19. From T cells, B-cell-depleted T cells, or PBMCs came the material, which was cDNA or gDNA.

Original processing methods: Amplified reference gene primers provided the basis for estimating nucleated cell counts. Generated by immunoSEQ multiplex PCR, the TCRdb table keeps only in-frame clones and is missing some. V and J calls and clone size come straight from that table; D and trimming were deduced from the DNA. The sample yields under 150,000 clones, 85% to 90% seen once. This CDR3 is built from 14 residues. Germline V gives CDR1 SEHNR, CDR2 FQNEAQ (reference sequence). Trimming cost V 8 bases and J 10 bases, with 18 bases left between them. The genes are TRBV7-9 and TRBJ1-6, with D perhaps matching TRBD1 (5 bases). This sequence originates from a man aged 80 or over with acute or convalescent COVID-19. Sample: peripheral blood. CDR3 bases: TGTGCCAGCGCTCCCGATCAGGGCGGATCACCCCTCCACTTT. The encoded protein is CASAPDQGGSPLHF.